Listed here is a single T cell receptor beta chain. This entry belongs to a study of blood T cell repertoires in COVID-19. Study information: In each case, the material was cDNA or gDNA derived from T cells, B-cell-depleted T cells, or PBMCs.

Germline V lookup: CDR1 KGHSH, CDR2 LQKENI. V was clipped by 2 bases and J by 3 bases, with 8 bases between them. The CDR3 runs to 14 residues. The method was immunoSEQ multiplex PCR; TCRdb's version includes in-frame clones alone and lacks a portion of them. The sample shows about 65,000 clones, about 81% of them seen only once. The sample comprised peripheral blood. The source of this sequence is a man older than 75 with acute or convalescent COVID-19. This chain uses TRBV18 with TRBJ1-3; D gene unclear. The CDR3 DNA sequence: TGTGCCAGCTCACCAGCCGGGAATGGAAACACCATATATTTT. Residues: CASSPAGNGNTIYF.